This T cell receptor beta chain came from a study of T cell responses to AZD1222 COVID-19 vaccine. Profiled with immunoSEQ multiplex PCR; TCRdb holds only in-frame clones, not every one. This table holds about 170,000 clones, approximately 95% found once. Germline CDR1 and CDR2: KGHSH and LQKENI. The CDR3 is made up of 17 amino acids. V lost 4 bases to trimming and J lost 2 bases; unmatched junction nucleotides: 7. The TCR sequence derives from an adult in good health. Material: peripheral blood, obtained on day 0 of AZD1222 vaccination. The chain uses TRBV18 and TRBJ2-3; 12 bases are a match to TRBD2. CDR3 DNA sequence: TGTGCCAGCTCACTTTCGGGACTAGCGGGTGCCACAGATACGCAGTATTTT. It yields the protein CASSLSGLAGATDTQYF.